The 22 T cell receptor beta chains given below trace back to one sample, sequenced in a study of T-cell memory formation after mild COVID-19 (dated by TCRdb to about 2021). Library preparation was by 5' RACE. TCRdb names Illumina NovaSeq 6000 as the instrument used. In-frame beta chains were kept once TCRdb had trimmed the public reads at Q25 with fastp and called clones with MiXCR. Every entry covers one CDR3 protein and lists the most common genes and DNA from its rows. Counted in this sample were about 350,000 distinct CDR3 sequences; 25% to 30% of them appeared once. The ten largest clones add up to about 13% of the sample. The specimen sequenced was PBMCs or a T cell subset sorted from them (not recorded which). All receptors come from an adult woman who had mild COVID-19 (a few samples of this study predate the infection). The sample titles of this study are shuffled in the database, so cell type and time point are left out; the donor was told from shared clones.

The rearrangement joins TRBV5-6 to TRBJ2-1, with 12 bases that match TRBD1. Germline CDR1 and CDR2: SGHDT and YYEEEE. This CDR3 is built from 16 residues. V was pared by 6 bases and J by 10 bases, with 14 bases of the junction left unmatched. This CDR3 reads CASTPVGQGALGEQFF. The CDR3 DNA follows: TGTGCCAGCACCCCGGTGGGACAGGGGGCTCTAGGGGAGCAGTTCTTC.

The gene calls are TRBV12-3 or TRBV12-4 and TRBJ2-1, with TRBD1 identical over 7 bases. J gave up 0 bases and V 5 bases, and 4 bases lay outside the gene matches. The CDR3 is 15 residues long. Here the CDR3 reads CASSGTDLSYNEQFF. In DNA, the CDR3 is TGTGCCAGCAGTGGGACAGACCTCTCCTACAATGAGCAGTTCTTC.

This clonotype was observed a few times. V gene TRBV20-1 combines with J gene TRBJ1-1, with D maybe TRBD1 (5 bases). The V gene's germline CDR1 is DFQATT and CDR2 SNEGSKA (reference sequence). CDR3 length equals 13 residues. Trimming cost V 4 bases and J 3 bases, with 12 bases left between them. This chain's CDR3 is CSATPGGDTEAFF. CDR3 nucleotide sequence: TGCAGTGCTACCCCGGGGGGGGACACTGAAGCTTTCTTT.

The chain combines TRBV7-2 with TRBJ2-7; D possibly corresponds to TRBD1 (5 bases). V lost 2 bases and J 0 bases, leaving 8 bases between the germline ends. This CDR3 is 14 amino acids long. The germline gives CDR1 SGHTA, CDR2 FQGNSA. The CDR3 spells CASSLFDSSYEQYF. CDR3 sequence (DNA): TGTGCCAGCAGCTTATTCGACAGCTCCTACGAGCAGTACTTC.

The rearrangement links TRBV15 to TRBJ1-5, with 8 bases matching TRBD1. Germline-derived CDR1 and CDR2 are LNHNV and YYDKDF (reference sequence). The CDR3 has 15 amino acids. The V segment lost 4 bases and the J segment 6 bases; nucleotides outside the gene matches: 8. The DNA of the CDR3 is TGTGCCACCAGCAAACTAGACAGGGGTGGTCAGCCCCAGCATTTT. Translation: CATSKLDRGGQPQHF.

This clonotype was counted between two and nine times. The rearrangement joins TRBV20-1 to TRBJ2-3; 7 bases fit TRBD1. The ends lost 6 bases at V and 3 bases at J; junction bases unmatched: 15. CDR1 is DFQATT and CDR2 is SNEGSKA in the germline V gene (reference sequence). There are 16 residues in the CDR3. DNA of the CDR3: TGCAGTGCCGACTCAACCGACAGGGTTTTGACAGATACGCAGTATTTT. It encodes CSADSTDRVLTDTQYF.

The CDR3 sequence: CSARPPSGSGSGANVLTF. The CDR3 DNA sequence: TGCAGTGCTAGACCTCCTAGCGGGAGTGGATCTGGGGCCAACGTCCTGACTTTC. The V and J genes are TRBV20-1 and TRBJ2-6; 10 bases are a match to TRBD2. The CDR3 extends over 18 amino acids. CDR1 DFQATT and CDR2 SNEGSKA come from the germline V gene (reference sequence). The trim removed 2 bases at V and 1 base at J, leaving 8 bases unmatched.

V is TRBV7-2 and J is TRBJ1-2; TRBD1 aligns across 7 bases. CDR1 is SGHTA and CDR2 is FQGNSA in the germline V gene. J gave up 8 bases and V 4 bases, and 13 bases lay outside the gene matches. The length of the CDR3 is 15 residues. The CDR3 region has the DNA TGTGCCAGCAGCTCACCCACAGGGGTGGTTGGCGGCTACACCTTC. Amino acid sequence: CASSSPTGVVGGYTF. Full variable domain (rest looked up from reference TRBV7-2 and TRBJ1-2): GAGVSQSPSNKVTEKGKDVELRCDPISGHTALYWYRQSLGQGLEFLIYFQGNSAPDKSGLPSDRFSAERTGGSVSTLTIQRTQQEDSAVYLCASSSPTGVVGGYTFGSGTRLTVV.

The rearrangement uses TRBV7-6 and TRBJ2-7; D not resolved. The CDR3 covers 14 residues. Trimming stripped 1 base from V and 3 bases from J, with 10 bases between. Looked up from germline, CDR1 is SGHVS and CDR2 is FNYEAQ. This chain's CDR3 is CASSLEEPFYEQYF. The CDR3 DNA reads TGTGCCAGCAGCTTAGAAGAACCATTCTACGAGCAGTACTTC.

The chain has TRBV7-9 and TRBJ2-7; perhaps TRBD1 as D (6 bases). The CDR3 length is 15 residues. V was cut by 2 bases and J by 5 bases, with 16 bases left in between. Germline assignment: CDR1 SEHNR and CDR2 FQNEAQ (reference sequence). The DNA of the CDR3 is TGTGCCAGCAGCTTATACACAGGGAGAAGGGACGAGCAGTACTTC. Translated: CASSLYTGRRDEQYF. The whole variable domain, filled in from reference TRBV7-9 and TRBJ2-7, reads DTGVSQNPRHKITKRGQNVTFRCDPISEHNRLYWYRQTLGQGPEFLTYFQNEAQLEKSRLLSDRFSAERPKGSFSTLEIQRTEQGDSAMYLCASSLYTGRRDEQYFGPGTRLTVT.

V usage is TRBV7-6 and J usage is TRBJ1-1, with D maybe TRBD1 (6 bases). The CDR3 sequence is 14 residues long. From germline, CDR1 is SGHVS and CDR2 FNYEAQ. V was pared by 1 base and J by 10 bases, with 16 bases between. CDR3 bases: TGTGCCAGCAGCTTAGACCCAGGGGATTTGGTAGCTTTCTTT. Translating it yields CASSLDPGDLVAFF.

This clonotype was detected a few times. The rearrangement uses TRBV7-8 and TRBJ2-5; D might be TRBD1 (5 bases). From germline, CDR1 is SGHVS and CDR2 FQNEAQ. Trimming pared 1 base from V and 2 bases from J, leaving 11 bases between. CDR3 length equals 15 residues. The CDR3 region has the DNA TGTGCCAGCAGCTTAGTTGGGGCCGTACAAGAGACCCAGTACTTC. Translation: CASSLVGAVQETQYF.

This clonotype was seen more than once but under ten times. For the CDR3, the DNA is TGTGCCACCGTCAATTCAATAGCGGGGAACACCGGGGAGCTGTTTTTT. Translation gives CATVNSIAGNTGELFF. This chain joins TRBV13 and TRBJ2-2, with 7 bases fitting TRBD2. This CDR3 spans 16 amino acids. Unmatched junction bases numbered 12, after V lost 10 bases and J lost 1 base. The germline CDR1 and CDR2 sequences are PRHDT and FYEKMQ (reference sequence).

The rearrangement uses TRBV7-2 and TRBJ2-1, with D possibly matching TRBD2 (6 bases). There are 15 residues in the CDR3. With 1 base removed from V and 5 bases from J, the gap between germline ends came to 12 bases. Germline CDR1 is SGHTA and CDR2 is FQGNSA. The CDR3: CASSLEVGRNNEQFF. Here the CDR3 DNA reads TGTGCCAGCAGCTTAGAGGTCGGGAGAAACAATGAGCAGTTCTTC.

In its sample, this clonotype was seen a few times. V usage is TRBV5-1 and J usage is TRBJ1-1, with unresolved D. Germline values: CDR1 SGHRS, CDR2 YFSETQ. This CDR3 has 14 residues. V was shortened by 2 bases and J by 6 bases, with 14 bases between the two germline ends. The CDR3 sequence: CASSFGRQIPEAFF. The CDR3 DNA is TGCGCCAGCAGCTTTGGACGTCAGATCCCTGAAGCTTTCTTT.

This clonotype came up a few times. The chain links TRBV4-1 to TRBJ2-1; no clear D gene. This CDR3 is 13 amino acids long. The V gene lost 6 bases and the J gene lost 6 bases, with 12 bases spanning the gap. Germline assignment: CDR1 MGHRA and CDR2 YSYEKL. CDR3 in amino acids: CASSISGVNEQFF. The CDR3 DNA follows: TGCGCCAGCAGTATCAGTGGGGTCAATGAGCAGTTCTTC.

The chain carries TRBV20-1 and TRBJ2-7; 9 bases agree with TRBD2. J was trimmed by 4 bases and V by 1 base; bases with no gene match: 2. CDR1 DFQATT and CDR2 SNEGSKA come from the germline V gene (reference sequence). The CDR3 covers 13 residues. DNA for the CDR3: TGCAGTGCTAGAGGGCGGGAGGGGTACGAGCAGTACTTC. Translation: CSARGREGYEQYF.

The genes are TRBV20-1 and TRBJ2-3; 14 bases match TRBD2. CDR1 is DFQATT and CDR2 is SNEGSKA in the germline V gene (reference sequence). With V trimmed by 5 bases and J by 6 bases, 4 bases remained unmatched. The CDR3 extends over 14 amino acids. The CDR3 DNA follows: TGCAGTGCTGGACTAGCGGGAGGATACGATACGCAGTATTTT. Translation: CSAGLAGGYDTQYF.

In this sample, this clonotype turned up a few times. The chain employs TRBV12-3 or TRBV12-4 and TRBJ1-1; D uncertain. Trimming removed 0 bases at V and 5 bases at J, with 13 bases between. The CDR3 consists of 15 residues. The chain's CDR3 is CASSLARSKRTEAFF. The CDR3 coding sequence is TGTGCCAGCAGTTTAGCCCGATCCAAGCGGACTGAAGCTTTCTTT.

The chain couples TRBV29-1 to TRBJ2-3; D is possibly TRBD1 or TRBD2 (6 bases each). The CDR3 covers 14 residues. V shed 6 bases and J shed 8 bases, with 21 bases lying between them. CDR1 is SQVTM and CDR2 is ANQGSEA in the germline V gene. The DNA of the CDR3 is TGCAGCGTGGTACAGGGACTTACCTATCGTACGCAGTATTTT. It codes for CSVVQGLTYRTQYF.

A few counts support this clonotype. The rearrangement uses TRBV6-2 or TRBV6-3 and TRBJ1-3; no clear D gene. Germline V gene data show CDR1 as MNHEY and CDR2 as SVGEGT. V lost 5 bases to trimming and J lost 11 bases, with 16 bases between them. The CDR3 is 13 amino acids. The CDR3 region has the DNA TGTGCCAGCAGTCCCCCTGCGGGGAGAGCCATATATTTT. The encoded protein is CASSPPAGRAIYF.

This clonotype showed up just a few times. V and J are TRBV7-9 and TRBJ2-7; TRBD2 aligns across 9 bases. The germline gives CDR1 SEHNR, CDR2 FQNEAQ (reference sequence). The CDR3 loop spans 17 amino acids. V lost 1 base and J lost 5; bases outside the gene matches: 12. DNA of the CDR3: TGTGCCAGCAGCTTAGGAGTAGGTAGCGGGAGTTTCCACGAGCAGTACTTC. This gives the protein CASSLGVGSGSFHEQYF.